In its sample, the clone carrying this T cell receptor beta chain was seen a few times. What it recognizes is unknown. The entry originates in a study of blood T cells in healthy people across ages. Study results and limitations: Per million T cells, TCR beta diversity dropped roughly linearly as age increased. Both naive CD4+ cell counts and diversity were greater in long-lived donors than in aged donors.

Trimming pared 2 bases from V and 0 bases from J, leaving 12 bases between. This CDR3 has 16 amino acids. The authors ran a second PCR of 7 to 11 cycles using a sample-barcoded 5' primer and a J-beta primer mix. The authors tagged each cDNA molecule using a template-switch adaptor with 12 random nucleotides. TCRdb itself ran the 5' RACE reads through MiXCR, one entry per CDR3 protein. The data show fewer than 1 million distinct CDR3 sequences, around two fifths seen once. A minimum of 7 million PBMCs was isolated per sample. This clonotype originated in a man in his sixties in good health. This chain links TRBV12-3 or TRBV12-4 with TRBJ2-3, with D possibly being TRBD2 (5 bases). Sequencing was carried out using blood. The CDR3 sequence: CASSLLASSSTDTQYF. In DNA, the CDR3 is TGTGCCAGCAGTTTATTAGCGTCCTCTAGCACAGATACGCAGTATTTT.